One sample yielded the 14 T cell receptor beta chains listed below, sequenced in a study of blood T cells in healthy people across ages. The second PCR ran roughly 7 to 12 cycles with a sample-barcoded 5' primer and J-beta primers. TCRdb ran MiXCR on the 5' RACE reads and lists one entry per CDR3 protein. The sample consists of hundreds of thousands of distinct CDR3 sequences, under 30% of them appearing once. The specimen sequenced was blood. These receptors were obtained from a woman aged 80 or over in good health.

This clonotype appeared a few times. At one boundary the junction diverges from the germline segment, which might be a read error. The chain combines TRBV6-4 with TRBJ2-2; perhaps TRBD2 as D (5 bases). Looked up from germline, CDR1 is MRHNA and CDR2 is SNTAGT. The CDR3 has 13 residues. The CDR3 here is CASSEFNTGERFF. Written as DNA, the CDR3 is TGTGCCAGCAGTGAGTTTAACACCGGGGAGCGGTTTTTT.

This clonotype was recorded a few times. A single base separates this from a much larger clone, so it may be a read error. The CDR3 loop is CSVTRDGRGGVNNEQYF. The DNA for the CDR3 is TGCAGCGTAACAAGGGACGGGAGGGGTGGGGTCAACAATGAGCAGTACTTC. The chain uses TRBV29-1 and TRBJ2-5; 8 bases match TRBD2. This CDR3 is built from 17 residues. V shed 6 bases and J 11 bases; nucleotides not matched to a gene: 26. Looked up from germline, CDR1 is SQVTM and CDR2 is ANQGSEA.

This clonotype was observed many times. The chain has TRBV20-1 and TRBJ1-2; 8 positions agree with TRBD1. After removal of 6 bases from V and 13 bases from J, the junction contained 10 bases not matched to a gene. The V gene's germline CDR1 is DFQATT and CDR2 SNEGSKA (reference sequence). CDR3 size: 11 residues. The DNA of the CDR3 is TGCAGTGCCCTGAAGGACAGGGCCGGCACCTTC. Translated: CSALKDRAGTF.

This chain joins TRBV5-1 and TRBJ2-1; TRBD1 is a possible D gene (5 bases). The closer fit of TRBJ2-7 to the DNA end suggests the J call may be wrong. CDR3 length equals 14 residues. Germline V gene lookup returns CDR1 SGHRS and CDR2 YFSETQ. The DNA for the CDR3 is TGCGCCAGCAGCTTGGGACAGAGCTACAATGAGCAGTACTTC. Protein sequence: CASSLGQSYNEQYF.

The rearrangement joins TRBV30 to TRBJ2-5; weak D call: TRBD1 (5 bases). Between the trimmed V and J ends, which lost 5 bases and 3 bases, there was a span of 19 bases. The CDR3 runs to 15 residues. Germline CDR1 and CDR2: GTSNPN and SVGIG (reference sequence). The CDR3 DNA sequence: TGTGCCTGGCAAGGGGTAATGGTTAAGAAAGAGACCCAGTACTTC. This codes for CAWQGVMVKKETQYF.

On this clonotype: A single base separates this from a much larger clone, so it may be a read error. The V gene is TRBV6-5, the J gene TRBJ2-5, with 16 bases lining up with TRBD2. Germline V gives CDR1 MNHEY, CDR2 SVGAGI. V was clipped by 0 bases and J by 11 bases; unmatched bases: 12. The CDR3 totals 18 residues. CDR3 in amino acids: CASSYSGLAGGLYNEQYF. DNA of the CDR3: TGTGCCAGCAGTTACTCGGGACTAGCGGGGGGGCTCTACAATGAGCAGTACTTC.

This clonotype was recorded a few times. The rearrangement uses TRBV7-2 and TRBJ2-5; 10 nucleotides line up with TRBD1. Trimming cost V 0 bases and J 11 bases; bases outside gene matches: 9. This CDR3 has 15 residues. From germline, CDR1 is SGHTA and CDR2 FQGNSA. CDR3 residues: CASSLAGQGNNEQYF. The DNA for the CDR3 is TGTGCCAGCAGCTTAGCGGGACAGGGGAACAATGAGCAGTACTTC. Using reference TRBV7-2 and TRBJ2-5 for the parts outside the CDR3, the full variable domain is GAGVSQSPSNKVTEKGKDVELRCDPISGHTALYWYRQSLGQGLEFLIYFQGNSAPDKSGLPSDRFSAERTGGSVSTLTIQRTQQEDSAVYLCASSLAGQGNNEQYFGPGTRLLVL.

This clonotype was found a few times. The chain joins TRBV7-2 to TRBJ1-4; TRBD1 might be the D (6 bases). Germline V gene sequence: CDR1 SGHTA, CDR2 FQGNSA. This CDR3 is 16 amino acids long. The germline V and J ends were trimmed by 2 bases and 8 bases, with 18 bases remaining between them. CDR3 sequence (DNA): TGTGCCAGCAGCTTACAGGGGAATACTTTAATGGAAAAACTGTTTTTT. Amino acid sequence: CASSLQGNTLMEKLFF.

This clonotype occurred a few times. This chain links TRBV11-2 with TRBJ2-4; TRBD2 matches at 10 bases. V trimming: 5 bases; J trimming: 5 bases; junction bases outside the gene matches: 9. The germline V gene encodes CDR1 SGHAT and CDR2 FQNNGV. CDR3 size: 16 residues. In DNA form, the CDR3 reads TGTGCCAGCAGCCATTCTGGAGCGGGGGGGCAAAACATTCAGTACTTC. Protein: CASSHSGAGGQNIQYF.

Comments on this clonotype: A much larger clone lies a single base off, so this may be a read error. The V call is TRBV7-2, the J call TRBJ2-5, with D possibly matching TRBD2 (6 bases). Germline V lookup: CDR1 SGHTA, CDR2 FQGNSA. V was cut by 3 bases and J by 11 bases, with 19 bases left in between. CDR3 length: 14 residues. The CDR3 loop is CASSFAGNHNEQYF. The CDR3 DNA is TGTGCCAGCAGCTTTGCGGGGAACCACAATGAGCAGTACTTC.

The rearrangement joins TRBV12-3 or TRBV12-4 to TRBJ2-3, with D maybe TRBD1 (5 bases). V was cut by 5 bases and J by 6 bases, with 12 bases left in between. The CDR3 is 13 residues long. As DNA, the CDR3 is TGTGCCAGCAGTCGCACAGGATTGGATACGCAGTATTTT. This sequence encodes CASSRTGLDTQYF.

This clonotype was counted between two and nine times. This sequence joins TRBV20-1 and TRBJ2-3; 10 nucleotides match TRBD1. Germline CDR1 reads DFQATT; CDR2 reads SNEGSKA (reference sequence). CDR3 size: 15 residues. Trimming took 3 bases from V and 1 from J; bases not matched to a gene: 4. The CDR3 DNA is TGCAGTGCTAGGGCCGGGACAGGGGGCACAGATACGCAGTATTTT. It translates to CSARAGTGGTDTQYF.

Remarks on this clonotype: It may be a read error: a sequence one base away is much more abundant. In DNA form, the CDR3 reads TGTGCCAGCAGCTTGTGGGTTTCAAAGACAGATACGCAGTATTTT. It encodes CASSLWVSKTDTQYF. This chain connects TRBV7-2 to TRBJ2-3; D is undetermined. V lost 3 bases and J 3 bases, leaving 13 bases between the germline ends. The germline CDR1 and CDR2 sequences are SGHTA and FQGNSA. This CDR3 spans 15 amino acids.

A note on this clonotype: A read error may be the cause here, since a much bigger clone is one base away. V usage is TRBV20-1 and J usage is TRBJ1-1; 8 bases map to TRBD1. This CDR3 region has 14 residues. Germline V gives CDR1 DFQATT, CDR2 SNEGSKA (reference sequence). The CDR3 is CSARRTGPNTGAFF. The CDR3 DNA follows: TGCAGTGCTAGAAGGACAGGGCCGAACACTGGAGCTTTCTTT.